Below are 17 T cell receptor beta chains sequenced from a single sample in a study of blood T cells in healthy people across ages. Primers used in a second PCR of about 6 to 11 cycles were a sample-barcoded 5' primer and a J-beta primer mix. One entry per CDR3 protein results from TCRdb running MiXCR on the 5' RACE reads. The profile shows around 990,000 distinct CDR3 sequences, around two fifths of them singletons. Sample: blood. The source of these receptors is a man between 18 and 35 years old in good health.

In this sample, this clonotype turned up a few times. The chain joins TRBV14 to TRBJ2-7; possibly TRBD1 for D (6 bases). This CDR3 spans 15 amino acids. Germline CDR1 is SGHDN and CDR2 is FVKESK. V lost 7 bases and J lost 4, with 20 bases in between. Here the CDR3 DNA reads TGTGCCAGCAACCTGGGACACTCTAAGATATACGAGCAGTACTTC. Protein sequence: CASNLGHSKIYEQYF. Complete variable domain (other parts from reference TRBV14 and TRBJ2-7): EAGVTQFPSHSVIEKGQTVTLRCDPISGHDNLYWYRRVMGKEIKFLLHFVKESKQDESGMPNNRFLAERTGGTYSTLKVQPAELEDSGVYFCASNLGHSKIYEQYFGPGTRLTVT.

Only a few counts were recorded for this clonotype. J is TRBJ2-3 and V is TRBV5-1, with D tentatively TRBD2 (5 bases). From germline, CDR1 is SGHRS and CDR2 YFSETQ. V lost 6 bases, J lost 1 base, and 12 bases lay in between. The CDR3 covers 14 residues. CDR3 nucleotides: TGCGCCAGCAAAGAGAATAGCGGCACAGATACGCAGTATTTT. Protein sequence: CASKENSGTDTQYF.

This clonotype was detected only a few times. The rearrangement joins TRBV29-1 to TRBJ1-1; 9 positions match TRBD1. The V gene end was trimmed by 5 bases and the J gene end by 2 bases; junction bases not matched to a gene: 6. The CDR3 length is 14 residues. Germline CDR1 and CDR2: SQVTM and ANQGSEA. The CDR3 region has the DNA TGCAGCGTTAGACGGGACAGGGCTAACACTGAAGCTTTCTTT. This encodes CSVRRDRANTEAFF.

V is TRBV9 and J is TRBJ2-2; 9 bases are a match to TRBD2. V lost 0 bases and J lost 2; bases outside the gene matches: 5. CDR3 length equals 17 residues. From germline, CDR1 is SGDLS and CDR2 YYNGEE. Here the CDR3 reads CASSVGSGGQNTGELFF. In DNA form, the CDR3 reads TGTGCCAGCAGCGTAGGGAGCGGGGGGCAAAACACCGGGGAGCTGTTTTTT.

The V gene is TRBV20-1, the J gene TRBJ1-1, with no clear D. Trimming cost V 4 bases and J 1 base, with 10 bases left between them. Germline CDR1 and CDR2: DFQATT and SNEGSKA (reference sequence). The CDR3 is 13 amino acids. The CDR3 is CSATPSANTEAFF. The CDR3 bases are TGCAGTGCTACCCCCTCAGCGAACACTGAAGCTTTCTTT.

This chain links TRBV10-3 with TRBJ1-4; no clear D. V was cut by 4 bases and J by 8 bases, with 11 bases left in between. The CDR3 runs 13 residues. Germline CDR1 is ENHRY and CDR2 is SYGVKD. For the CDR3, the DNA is TGTGCCATCAGTGCCACCGGGGTGGAAAAACTGTTTTTT. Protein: CAISATGVEKLFF.

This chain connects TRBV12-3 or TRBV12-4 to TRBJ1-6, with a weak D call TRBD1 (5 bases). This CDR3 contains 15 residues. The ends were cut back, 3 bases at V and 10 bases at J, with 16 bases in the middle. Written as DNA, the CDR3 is TGTGCCAGCAGTTTCACGGGGATACGGGACTCACCCCTCCACTTT. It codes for CASSFTGIRDSPLHF.

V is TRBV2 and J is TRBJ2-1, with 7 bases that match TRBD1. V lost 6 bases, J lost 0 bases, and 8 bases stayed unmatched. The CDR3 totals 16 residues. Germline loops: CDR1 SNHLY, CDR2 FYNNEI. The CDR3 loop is CASSPDREPSYNEQFF. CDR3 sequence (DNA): TGTGCCAGCAGCCCTGACAGGGAACCCTCCTACAATGAGCAGTTCTTC. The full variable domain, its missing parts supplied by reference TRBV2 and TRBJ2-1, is EPEVTQTPSHQVTQMGQEVILRCVPISNHLYFYWYRQILGQKVEFLVSFYNNEISEKSEIFDDQFSVERPDGSNFTLKIRSTKLEDSAMYFCASSPDREPSYNEQFFGPGTRLTVL.

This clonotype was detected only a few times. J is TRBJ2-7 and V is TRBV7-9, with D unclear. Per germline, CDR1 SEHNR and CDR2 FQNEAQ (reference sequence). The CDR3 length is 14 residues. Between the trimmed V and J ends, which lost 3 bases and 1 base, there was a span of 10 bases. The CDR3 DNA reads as TGTGCCAGCAGCTTGGGCGAGAGATCCTACGAGCAGTACTTC. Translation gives CASSLGERSYEQYF.

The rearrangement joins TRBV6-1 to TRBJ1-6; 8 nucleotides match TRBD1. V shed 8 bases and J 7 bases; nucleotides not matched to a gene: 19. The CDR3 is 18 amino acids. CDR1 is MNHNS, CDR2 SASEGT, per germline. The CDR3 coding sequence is TGTGCCAGCGCCCTAGCCGCCCTCGGGACAGGAGGGAATTCACCCCTCCACTTT. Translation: CASALAALGTGGNSPLHF.

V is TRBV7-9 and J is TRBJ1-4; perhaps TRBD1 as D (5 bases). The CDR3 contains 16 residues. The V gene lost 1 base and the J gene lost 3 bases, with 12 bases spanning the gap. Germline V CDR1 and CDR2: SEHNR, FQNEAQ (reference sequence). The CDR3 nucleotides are TGTGCCAGCAGCTTAGATCAGGGATCCGCTAATGAAAAACTGTTTTTT. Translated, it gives CASSLDQGSANEKLFF.

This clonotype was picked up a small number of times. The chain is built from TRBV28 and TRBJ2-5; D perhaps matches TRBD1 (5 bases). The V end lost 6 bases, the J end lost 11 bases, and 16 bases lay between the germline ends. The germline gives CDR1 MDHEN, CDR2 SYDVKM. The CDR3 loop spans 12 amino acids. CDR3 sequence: CASSPPGYEQYF. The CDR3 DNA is TGTGCCAGCAGCCCACCAGGGTATGAGCAGTACTTC.

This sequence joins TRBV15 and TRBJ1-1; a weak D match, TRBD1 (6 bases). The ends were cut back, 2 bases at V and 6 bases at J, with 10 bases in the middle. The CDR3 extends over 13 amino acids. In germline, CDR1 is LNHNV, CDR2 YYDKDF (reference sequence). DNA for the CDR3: TGTGCCACCAGCAGACGGGGACAAGCTGAAGCTTTCTTT. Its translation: CATSRRGQAEAFF.

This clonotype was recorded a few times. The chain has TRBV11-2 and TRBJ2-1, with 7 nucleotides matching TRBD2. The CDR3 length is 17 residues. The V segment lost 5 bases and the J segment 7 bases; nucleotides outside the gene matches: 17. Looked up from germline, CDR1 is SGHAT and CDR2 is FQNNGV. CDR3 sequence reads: CASSQTVSGGTMNEQFF. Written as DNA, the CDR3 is TGTGCCAGCAGCCAAACGGTTTCGGGGGGAACCATGAATGAGCAGTTCTTC.

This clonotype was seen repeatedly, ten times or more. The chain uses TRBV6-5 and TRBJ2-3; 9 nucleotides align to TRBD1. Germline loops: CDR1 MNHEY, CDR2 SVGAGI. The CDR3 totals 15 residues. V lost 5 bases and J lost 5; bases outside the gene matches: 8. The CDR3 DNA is TGTGCCAGCAGTCCCCGGGACAGGGAGGAAGATACGCAGTATTTT. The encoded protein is CASSPRDREEDTQYF.

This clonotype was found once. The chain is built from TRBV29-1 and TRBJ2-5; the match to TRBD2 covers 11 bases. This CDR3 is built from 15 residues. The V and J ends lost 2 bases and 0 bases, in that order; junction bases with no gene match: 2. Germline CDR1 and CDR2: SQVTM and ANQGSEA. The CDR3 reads CSVELAGGDQETQYF. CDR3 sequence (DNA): TGCAGCGTTGAATTAGCGGGAGGGGACCAAGAGACCCAGTACTTC. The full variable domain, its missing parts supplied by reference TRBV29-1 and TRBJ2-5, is SAVISQKPSRDICQRGTSLTIQCQVDSQVTMMFWYRQQPGQSLTLIATANQGSEATYESGFVIDKFPISRPNLTFSTLTVSNMSPEDSSIYLCSVELAGGDQETQYFGPGTRLLVL.

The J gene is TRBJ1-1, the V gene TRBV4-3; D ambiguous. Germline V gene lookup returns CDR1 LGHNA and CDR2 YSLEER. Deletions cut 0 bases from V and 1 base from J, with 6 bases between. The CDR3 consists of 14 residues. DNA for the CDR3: TGCGCCAGCAGCCAAGAACCGGAGAACACTGAAGCTTTCTTT. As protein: CASSQEPENTEAFF.